Sequencing of this T cell receptor beta chain was carried out in a study of shared clonotypes between healthy human individuals. This clone appeared a few times. What it binds is not known. Study-wide points: Represented diversity, genetic and exposure-history alike, was limited by few donors.

This CDR3 contains 18 residues. V dropped 2 bases and J dropped 0; count of bases not matched to a gene: 11. Per germline, CDR1 SNHLY and CDR2 FYNNEI. Deep was the level used in running the assay. Libraries were prepared by immunoSEQ multiplex PCR; TCRdb keeps only in-frame clonotypes and omits some of them. The sample consists of fewer than 850,000 clones, about two thirds of them appearing once. This chain connects TRBV2 to TRBJ2-3, with TRBD2 matching over 7 bases. The TCR sequence derives from a woman aged 30 to 39 in good health. The sequencing sample was made of memory CD4+ T cells sorted from blood. Subset: CD45RA-negative fraction. The CDR3 DNA sequence: TGTGCCAGCAGTGAACCGACGTTTCCAGCGGGGAGCACAGATACGCAGTATTTT. It yields the protein CASSEPTFPAGSTDTQYF.